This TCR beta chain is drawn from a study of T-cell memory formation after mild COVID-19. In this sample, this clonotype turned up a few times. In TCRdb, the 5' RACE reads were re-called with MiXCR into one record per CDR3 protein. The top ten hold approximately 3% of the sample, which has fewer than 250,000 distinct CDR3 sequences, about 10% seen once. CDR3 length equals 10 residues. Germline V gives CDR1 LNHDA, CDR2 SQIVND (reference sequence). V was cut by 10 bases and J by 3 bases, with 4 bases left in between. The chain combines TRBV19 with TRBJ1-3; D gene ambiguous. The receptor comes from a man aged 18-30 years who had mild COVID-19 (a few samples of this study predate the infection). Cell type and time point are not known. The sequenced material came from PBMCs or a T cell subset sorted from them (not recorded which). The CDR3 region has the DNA TGTGCCACGTATGGAAACACCATATATTTT. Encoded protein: CATYGNTIYF. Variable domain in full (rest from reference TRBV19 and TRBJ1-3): DGGITQSPKYLFRKEGQNVTLSCEQNLNHDAMYWYRQDPGQGLRLIYYSQIVNDFQKGDIAEGYSVSREKKESFPLTVTSAQKNPTAFYLCATYGNTIYFGEGSWLTVV.